This TCR beta chain was retrieved from a study of STAT5B mutations in CD4+ large granular lymphocyte leukemia. This clone appeared a single time. Clones were read by immunoSEQ multiplex PCR, and TCRdb kept only the in-frame ones, dropping some. The data hold around 20,000 clones, with roughly 79% observed a single time. Specimen: CD4+ T cells from blood buffy coats. The sequence was collected from a human donor in good health.

The CDR3 nucleotides read TGTGCCAGTAGTCAAGGGGGAAGCTCTGGAAACACCATATATTTT. It translates to CASSQGGSSGNTIYF. V gene TRBV19 combines with J gene TRBJ1-3, with D possibly TRBD1 on 6 matching bases. Germline assignment: CDR1 LNHDA and CDR2 SQIVND (reference sequence). V lost 5 bases and J 0 bases, leaving 11 bases between the germline ends. The CDR3 is 15 amino acids.